This is a list of T cell receptor beta chains from one sample in a study of blood T cell repertoires in COVID-19. The table came from immunoSEQ multiplex PCR; TCRdb's copy has only in-frame clones and leaves some out. The sample lists about 270,000 clones; roughly 87% were seen once. Sequencing was performed on peripheral blood. These receptor sequences come from a human donor in a cohort sampled during active COVID-19. Each CDR3 is given with its conserved first and last residue. The D gene is left open where the match is weak. Size tells how often a clone was seen (once, few, many) or the class of an expanded clone, and some rows leave it out.

TRBV19	TRBD2	16	TRBJ2-7	.	TGTGCCCTCGAAGGGGTAAGGCTAGCGGGAGCCTACGAGCAGTACTTC	CALEGVRLAGAYEQYF
TRBV2	TRBD2	16	TRBJ2-1	.	TGTGCCAGCAGACACGGGGGGGGTTGGGCCTACAATGAGCAGTTCTTC	CASRHGGGWAYNEQFF
TRBV5-1	.	13	TRBJ2-5	.	TGCGCCAGCAGGGTGGGACTTCAAGAGACCCAGTACTTC	CASRVGLQETQYF
TRBV19	.	16	TRBJ1-4	.	TGTGCCAGTAGTCTCCGAGGGGGGGCCAGTAATGAAAAACTGTTTTTT	CASSLRGGASNEKLFF
TRBV10-3	.	16	TRBJ2-1	.	TGTGCCATCAGTGAGTCGAGCTTCGAGAGGTACAATGAGCAGTTCTTC	CAISESSFERYNEQFF
TRBV5-1	.	15	TRBJ1-4	.	TGCGCCAGCAGCAGATCAGGTACAACTAATGAAAAACTGTTTTTT	CASSRSGTTNEKLFF
TRBV5-1	TRBD1	19	TRBJ1-1	.	TGCGCCAGCAGCTTGAGGGGCAGGGGGCTGGGTAAAGGGAAGACTGAAGCTTTCTTT	CASSLRGRGLGKGKTEAFF
TRBV6-2/TRBV6-3	.	14	TRBJ1-3	.	TGTGCCAGCAGTCTCAAGCTATCCGGAAACACCATATATTTT	CASSLKLSGNTIYF
TRBV29-1	TRBD1	15	TRBJ2-7	.	TGCAGCGTTGCGATAGCCGGGACAGGATCCTACGAGCAGTACTTC	CSVAIAGTGSYEQYF
TRBV7-8	.	15	TRBJ2-3	.	TGTGCCAGCAGCTTACCATCTGGGGCCACAGATACGCAGTATTTT	CASSLPSGATDTQYF
TRBV9	.	13	TRBJ2-3	.	TGTGCCAGCAGTGTTCAGGGAACAGATACGCAGTATTTT	CASSVQGTDTQYF
TRBV7-2	TRBD2	14	TRBJ2-1	.	TGTGCCAGCAGGCCTAGCGGGAGGGGCAATGAGCAGTTCTTC	CASRPSGRGNEQFF
TRBV24-1	TRBD1	16	TRBJ2-2	.	TGTGCCACCAGTGATTCGACAGGGAAGACCGCCGGGGAGCTGTTTTTT	CATSDSTGKTAGELFF
TRBV7-2	TRBD2	16	TRBJ2-7	once	TGTGCCAGCAGCCCCTATTCCGGGACTAGTCTCTACGAGCAGTACTTC	CASSPYSGTSLYEQYF
TRBV9	.	13	TRBJ2-6	.	TGTGCCAGCTCCAGTGGTGGGGCCAACGTCCTGACTTTC	CASSSGGANVLTF
TRBV4-2	.	14	TRBJ1-3	.	TGTGCCAGCAGCCAAGATTCACGCGCGGACACCATATATTTT	CASSQDSRADTIYF
TRBV24-1	TRBD1	15	TRBJ2-7	few	TGTGCCACCAGTGATCGTCGGACAGGGCGGGACGAGAAGTACTTC	CATSDRRTGRDEKYF
TRBV12-3/TRBV12-4	.	11	TRBJ2-5	once	TGTGCCAGCTCCGGTCTTGAGGCCCAGTACTTC	CASSGLEAQYF
TRBV30	.	12	TRBJ1-2	.	TGTGCCTGGAGTGTAACGGTCGGGGGCTACACCTTC	CAWSVTVGGYTF
TRBV27	TRBD1	13	TRBJ2-7	.	TGTGCCAGCAGTTTCCTGGACAGGGAGCTGACCTACTTC	CASSFLDRELTYF
TRBV10-2	TRBD2	17	TRBJ2-1	.	TGCGCCAGCAGTGTTGGGCTAGCGGGAGAAGGCTACAATGAGCAGTTCTTC	CASSVGLAGEGYNEQFF
TRBV11-2	.	17	TRBJ2-7	.	TGTGCCAGCAGCTTAGTTGGGCTAGCGTATGCACCCTACGAGCAGTACTTC	CASSLVGLAYAPYEQYF
TRBV9	TRBD2	17	TRBJ2-1	once	TGTGCCAGCAGCGTAGATCCCGGGACTAGCGGGAGCTATGAGCAGTTCTTC	CASSVDPGTSGSYEQFF
TRBV27	.	11	TRBJ2-1	.	TGTGCCAGCAGGGGCCACAATGAGCAGTTCTTC	CASRGHNEQFF
TRBV14	.	11	TRBJ2-7	.	TGTGCCAGCAGCTTACAATACGAGCAGTACTTC	CASSLQYEQYF
TRBV27	TRBD2	15	TRBJ2-7	.	TGTGCCAGCAGTTTGGGACTAGCGGGGCCCTACGAGCAGTACTTC	CASSLGLAGPYEQYF
TRBV4-1	TRBD1	13	TRBJ2-1	once	TGCGCCAGCAGGGGACAGGGTTACAATGAGCAGTTCTTC	CASRGQGYNEQFF
TRBV4-1	.	13	TRBJ2-1	once	TGCGCCAGCAGCCAAGGCCTAGCCAATGAGCAGTTCTTC	CASSQGLANEQFF
TRBV5-1	.	14	TRBJ1-5	.	TGCGCCAGCAGCTACGGCCCCTCAGGTCAGCCCCAGCATTTT	CASSYGPSGQPQHF
TRBV7-8	.	15	TRBJ2-5	.	TGTGCCAGCAGATATCCGCGGGACTCTCAAGAGACCCAGTACTTC	CASRYPRDSQETQYF
TRBV5-1	.	13	TRBJ1-2	.	TGCGCCAGCAGCTTGGACAGAACCTATGGCTACACCTTC	CASSLDRTYGYTF
TRBV18	.	13	TRBJ2-5	.	TGTGCCAGCTCACTGGGGCTCCGGGAGACCCAGTACTTC	CASSLGLRETQYF
TRBV7-9	.	15	TRBJ2-3	.	TGTGCCAGCAGCTTAGGTCAACTAAACACAGATACGCAGTATTTT	CASSLGQLNTDTQYF
TRBV6-2/TRBV6-3	.	17	TRBJ1-6	.	TGTGCCAGCAGTTCAGCGACAGAAAGCTCCTATAATTCACCCCTCCACTTT	CASSSATESSYNSPLHF
TRBV19	TRBD2	14	TRBJ2-5	.	TGTGCCAGTAGTATTCTAGCGGACCAAGAGACCCAGTACTTC	CASSILADQETQYF
TRBV18	TRBD2	14	TRBJ2-3	.	TGTGCCAGCTCATTGACTAGCAGCACAGATACGCAGTATTTT	CASSLTSSTDTQYF
TRBV24-1	TRBD1	18	TRBJ1-5	.	TGTGCCACCAGTGATGGCAGGGGGCGTCTGGGGGTCCGTCAGCCCCAGCATTTT	CATSDGRGRLGVRQPQHF
TRBV7-2	TRBD2	19	TRBJ2-7	.	TGTGCCAGCAGCTTAGCCGGGACAGACGGACTAGCGGGAGGTTACGAGCAGTACTTC	CASSLAGTDGLAGGYEQYF